Listed below are T cell receptor beta chains from one sample, sequenced in a study of cytomegalovirus exposure and HLA in healthy donors. Measured with immunoSEQ multiplex PCR; TCRdb has only the in-frame clones, and not every one. The table shows nearly 110,000 clones, with approximately 79% occurring only once. Source material: PBMCs. Receptor source: a man aged 18 to 29 in good health and CMV-seronegative. Each CDR3 is given with its conserved first and last residue. D genes are given only for firm matches. Rows give clone size only sometimes, using once, few, many, or a class for an expanded clone.

J: TRBJ2-1
V: TRBV4-1
size: -
D: TRBD2
CDR3: CASSQGPSGVSYNEQFF
DNA: TGCGCCAGCAGCCAAGGGCCTAGCGGGGTGAGCTACAATGAGCAGTTCTTC

J: TRBJ1-3
V: TRBV25-1
size: -
D: TRBD1
CDR3: CASSGQGSPGNTIYF
DNA: TGTGCCAGCAGTGGACAGGGGTCCCCTGGAAACACCATATATTTT

J: TRBJ2-2
V: TRBV7-9
size: -
D: TRBD1
CDR3: CASETGGPGELFF
DNA: TGTGCCAGCGAGACAGGGGGCCCCGGGGAGCTGTTTTTT

J: TRBJ2-7
V: TRBV5-4
size: -
D: TRBD1
CDR3: CASSSGTDKPYEQYF
DNA: TGTGCCAGCAGCTCGGGGACAGACAAGCCATACGAGCAGTACTTC

J: TRBJ2-7
V: TRBV6-6
size: -
D: -
CDR3: CASSFGFYEQYF
DNA: TGTGCCAGCAGTTTCGGGTTCTACGAGCAGTACTTC

J: TRBJ1-1
V: TRBV19
size: few
D: -
CDR3: CASRNSLNTEAFF
DNA: TGTGCCAGTCGTAATTCTTTGAACACTGAAGCTTTCTTT

J: TRBJ1-5
V: TRBV5-6
size: -
D: -
CDR3: CASSLGGGGQPQHF
DNA: TGTGCCAGCAGCTTGGGGGGAGGGGGTCAGCCCCAGCATTTT

J: TRBJ2-7
V: TRBV7-9
size: -
D: TRBD1
CDR3: CASSRTGTSYEQYF
DNA: TGTGCCAGCAGCCGGACAGGGACTTCTTACGAGCAGTACTTC

J: TRBJ1-5
V: TRBV11-2
size: -
D: -
CDR3: CASSLENGNQPQHF
DNA: TGTGCCAGCAGCTTAGAAAACGGTAATCAGCCCCAGCATTTT

J: TRBJ1-2
V: TRBV10-3
size: -
D: -
CDR3: CAISESIEGAWGYGYTF
DNA: TGTGCCATCAGTGAGTCGATCGAAGGGGCCTGGGGCTATGGCTACACCTTC

J: TRBJ1-2
V: TRBV18
size: -
D: -
CDR3: CASSPQQQGNGYTF
DNA: TGTGCCAGCTCACCACAACAACAGGGTAACGGCTACACCTTC

J: TRBJ2-3
V: TRBV2
size: -
D: TRBD1
CDR3: CASSRDRTSTDTQYF
DNA: TGTGCCAGCAGTAGGGACAGGACTAGCACAGATACGCAGTATTTT

J: TRBJ1-5
V: TRBV18
size: few
D: TRBD1
CDR3: CASSPDRDLWRSNQPQHF
DNA: TGTGCCAGCTCACCTGACAGGGATCTATGGCGAAGCAATCAGCCCCAGCATTTT

J: TRBJ2-7
V: TRBV10-3
size: -
D: -
CDR3: CAISEFPLEQYF
DNA: TGTGCCATCAGTGAGTTCCCCCTCGAGCAGTACTTC

J: TRBJ1-6
V: TRBV6-5
size: -
D: -
CDR3: CASSYGGGSYNSPLHF
DNA: TGTGCCAGCAGTTACGGGGGGGGGTCCTATAATTCACCCCTCCACTTT

J: TRBJ2-3
V: TRBV19
size: -
D: TRBD1
CDR3: CASSSHGTGGVDTQYF
DNA: TGTGCCAGTAGTAGCCACGGGACAGGGGGAGTAGATACGCAGTATTTT

J: TRBJ2-2
V: TRBV6-5
size: -
D: -
CDR3: CASPSGAKAGELFF
DNA: TGTGCCAGCCCCTCCGGAGCTAAGGCCGGGGAGCTGTTTTTT

J: TRBJ2-6
V: TRBV18
size: -
D: TRBD1
CDR3: CASSPSTGGTGANVLTF
DNA: TGTGCCAGCTCACCGTCTACAGGGGGCACTGGGGCCAACGTCCTGACTTTC

J: TRBJ2-7
V: TRBV2
size: -
D: TRBD1
CDR3: CASSERDRESYEQYF
DNA: TGTGCCAGCAGTGAGAGGGACAGGGAGTCCTACGAGCAGTACTTC

J: TRBJ2-1
V: TRBV4-3
size: few
D: -
CDR3: CASSQDVGASYNEQFF
DNA: TGCGCCAGCAGCCAAGATGTTGGGGCCTCCTACAATGAGCAGTTCTTC

J: TRBJ2-3
V: TRBV18
size: -
D: TRBD2
CDR3: CASSRLLAGGTTDTQYF
DNA: TGTGCCAGCTCACGGCTACTAGCGGGGGGCACCACAGATACGCAGTATTTT

J: TRBJ2-1
V: TRBV11-3
size: -
D: TRBD2
CDR3: CASRERGNNEQFF
DNA: TGTGCCAGCAGGGAGCGGGGGAACAATGAGCAGTTCTTC

J: TRBJ1-6
V: TRBV21-1
size: -
D: -
CDR3: CASSKVGDRRPQLNSPLHF
DNA: TGTGCCAGCAGCAAAGTAGGGGACAGACGCCCGCAACTTAATTCACCCCTCCACTTT

J: TRBJ1-5
V: TRBV7-2
size: few
D: -
CDR3: CASSLGINSQPQHF
DNA: TGTGCCAGCAGCTTAGGTATTAACAGTCAGCCCCAGCATTTT

J: TRBJ1-6
V: TRBV7-8
size: -
D: TRBD1
CDR3: CASSLTQGASNSPLHF
DNA: TGTGCCAGCAGCTTAACCCAGGGGGCGAGTAATTCACCCCTCCACTTT

J: TRBJ2-7
V: TRBV5-1
size: -
D: -
CDR3: CASSRSGRFDEQYF
DNA: TGCGCCAGCAGTCGGTCAGGGAGGTTCGACGAGCAGTACTTC

J: TRBJ2-2
V: TRBV19
size: -
D: TRBD1
CDR3: CASSPQGTVFPGELFF
DNA: TGTGCCAGTAGTCCCCAGGGGACAGTATTTCCCGGGGAGCTGTTTTTT

J: TRBJ2-7
V: TRBV11-2
size: -
D: TRBD1
CDR3: CASSYTGGYEQYF
DNA: TGTGCCAGCAGCTACACAGGGGGCTACGAGCAGTACTTC

J: TRBJ1-6
V: TRBV19
size: -
D: -
CDR3: CASSASRGNSPLHF
DNA: TGTGCCAGTAGTGCGTCGAGGGGGAATTCACCCCTCCACTTT

J: TRBJ1-1
V: TRBV19
size: -
D: -
CDR3: CASSRGGGTEAFF
DNA: TGTGCCAGTAGTAGGGGGGGAGGAACTGAAGCTTTCTTT

J: TRBJ2-5
V: TRBV5-1
size: -
D: TRBD2
CDR3: CASSASGGLQETQYF
DNA: TGCGCCAGCAGTGCTAGCGGGGGGCTTCAAGAGACCCAGTACTTC

J: TRBJ1-6
V: TRBV2
size: -
D: TRBD1
CDR3: CASSGQGSYNSPLHF
DNA: TGTGCCAGCAGTGGACAGGGCTCCTATAATTCACCCCTCCACTTT

J: TRBJ1-6
V: TRBV9
size: -
D: TRBD1
CDR3: CASSVDGRGITPLHF
DNA: TGTGCCAGCAGCGTAGATGGCAGGGGGATCACACCCCTCCACTTT

J: TRBJ1-1
V: TRBV10-3
size: -
D: -
CDR3: CAISVTGDTEAFF
DNA: TGTGCCATCAGTGTTACAGGAGACACTGAAGCTTTCTTT

J: TRBJ1-2
V: TRBV7-2
size: -
D: TRBD1
CDR3: CASSVGGQEYGYTF
DNA: TGTGCCAGCAGCGTAGGGGGACAGGAGTATGGCTACACCTTC

J: TRBJ2-1
V: TRBV7-8
size: -
D: TRBD2
CDR3: CASSLGLAGAYNEQFF
DNA: TGTGCCAGCAGCTTAGGACTAGCGGGGGCTTACAATGAGCAGTTCTTC

J: TRBJ2-3
V: TRBV5-1
size: -
D: -
CDR3: CASSLDGGTDTQYF
DNA: TGCGCCAGCAGCTTGGACGGAGGAACAGATACGCAGTATTTT

J: TRBJ2-1
V: TRBV9
size: -
D: -
CDR3: CASSVQVTEQFF
DNA: TGTGCCAGCAGCGTACAGGTGACTGAGCAGTTCTTC

J: TRBJ1-6
V: TRBV5-1
size: -
D: -
CDR3: CASSLAGIKDNSPLHF
DNA: TGCGCCAGCAGCTTGGCGGGGATTAAGGATAATTCACCCCTCCACTTT

J: TRBJ2-7
V: TRBV6-1
size: -
D: TRBD1
CDR3: CASSFYPTGAYEQYF
DNA: TGTGCCAGCAGTTTCTACCCGACAGGGGCCTACGAGCAGTACTTC

J: TRBJ1-1
V: TRBV2
size: -
D: -
CDR3: CARTGTKNTEAFF
DNA: TGTGCCAGGACCGGGACAAAGAACACTGAAGCTTTCTTT